These 23 T cell receptor beta chains came from one sample sequenced in a study of blood T cell repertoires in COVID-19. Using immunoSEQ multiplex PCR, the repertoire was profiled, and TCRdb retains in-frame clones only, with some absent. The sample contains around 390,000 clones, approximately 87% of which appear only once. The sample comprised PBMCs or T cells enriched from blood (not recorded which). These receptor sequences come from a woman in her forties or fifties who had recovered from COVID-19.

V and J are TRBV7-8 and TRBJ1-5; tentatively, D is TRBD1 (6 bases). Looked up from germline, CDR1 is SGHVS and CDR2 is FQNEAQ. Trimming removed 1 base at V and 0 bases at J, with 7 bases between. This CDR3 region has 15 residues. CDR3 bases: TGTGCCAGCAGCTTAGGGGGACATAGCAATCAGCCCCAGCATTTT. Amino acids: CASSLGGHSNQPQHF.

V and J are TRBV19 and TRBJ1-2; 9 bases match TRBD1. The CDR3 runs 14 residues. V gave up 6 bases and J gave up 6 bases; unmatched junction bases: 8. In germline, CDR1 is LNHDA, CDR2 SQIVND (reference sequence). The CDR3 DNA follows: TGTGCCAGTAGAGTACCGGGACAGGGACATGGCTACACCTTC. It yields the protein CASRVPGQGHGYTF.

The V and J genes are TRBV28 and TRBJ1-1, with 10 bases that match TRBD1. With V trimmed by 6 bases and J by 0 bases, 7 bases remained unmatched. Germline V CDR1 and CDR2: MDHEN, SYDVKM. The CDR3 is 16 residues long. The CDR3 here is CASSPGTGAMNTEAFF. CDR3 nucleotide sequence: TGTGCCAGCAGCCCCGGGACAGGGGCGATGAACACTGAAGCTTTCTTT.

This chain uses TRBV30 with TRBJ2-5; no clear D. The CDR3 has 13 residues. Germline lookup yields CDR1 GTSNPN and CDR2 SVGIG (reference sequence). V was clipped by 1 base and J by 1 base, with 7 bases between them. DNA for the CDR3: TGTGCCTGGAGTGGACTGATCCAAGAGACCCAGTACTTC. It is translated as CAWSGLIQETQYF.

V and J are TRBV18 and TRBJ2-1, with 8 bases identical to TRBD2. The CDR3 loop spans 16 amino acids. The V and J ends lost 2 bases and 5 bases, in that order; junction bases with no gene match: 8. Germline V gene data show CDR1 as KGHSH and CDR2 as LQKENI. The CDR3 reads CASSPYGAGGHNEQFF. The CDR3 nucleotides read TGTGCCAGCTCACCATATGGGGCGGGGGGCCACAATGAGCAGTTCTTC.

This clone was seen once. The chain carries TRBV30 and TRBJ1-4; 8 bases are shared with TRBD1. V gave up 3 bases and J gave up 6 bases; unmatched junction bases: 6. The CDR3 sequence is 14 residues long. Germline values: CDR1 GTSNPN, CDR2 SVGIG (reference sequence). In DNA form, the CDR3 reads TGTGCCTGGAGCCTAACAGGGGGAGATGAAAAACTGTTTTTT. Its protein product is CAWSLTGGDEKLFF.

The DNA of the CDR3 is TGCGCCAGCAGCCAAGATTACCAGGGAAGTTACTATGGCTACACCTTC. Its translation: CASSQDYQGSYYGYTF. The V call is TRBV4-1, the J call TRBJ1-2; D might be TRBD1 (5 bases). The CDR3 runs 16 residues. Germline lookup yields CDR1 MGHRA and CDR2 YSYEKL. Trimming shortened V by 0 bases and J by 3 bases, and 14 bases separated the two germline ends.

The J gene is TRBJ2-7, the V gene TRBV5-4; a possible D gene is TRBD2 (6 bases). CDR3 length: 14 residues. V lost 0 bases and J lost 4, with 11 bases in between. The germline V gene has CDR1 SGHNT and CDR2 YYREEE (reference sequence). The CDR3 region is CASSLAIGGYEQYF. The CDR3 nucleotides read TGTGCCAGCAGCTTGGCCATCGGGGGTTACGAGCAGTACTTC.

The rearrangement links TRBV11-3 to TRBJ2-2; tentative D call: TRBD1 (5 bases). Germline V lookup: CDR1 SGHNT, CDR2 YENEEA. The length of the CDR3 is 15 residues. The ends were cut back, 1 base at V and 8 bases at J, with 14 bases in the middle. CDR3 coding DNA: TGTGCCAGCAGCTTAGGAGGCAGGGCAGGTGGGGAGCTGTTTTTT. This translates into CASSLGGRAGGELFF.

The V gene is TRBV12-3 or TRBV12-4, the J gene TRBJ1-1; no clear D gene. V dropped 4 bases and J dropped 7 bases, with 10 bases sitting between them. This CDR3 has 12 residues. CDR3 bases: TGTGCCAGCAGTTCCAGCGGCGTTGAAGCTTTCTTT. Translated: CASSSSGVEAFF.

This clone has a handful of counts. The chain recombines TRBV11-3 with TRBJ2-7; the match to TRBD1 covers 11 bases. CDR1 is SGHNT, CDR2 YENEEA, per germline. This CDR3 has 14 amino acids. Trimming removed 4 bases from V and 5 bases from J; junction bases left unmatched: 4. The CDR3 is CASSSRDRGDEQYF. The CDR3 bases are TGTGCCAGCAGCTCCCGGGACAGGGGGGACGAGCAGTACTTC.

This chain uses TRBV7-6 with TRBJ2-7; possibly TRBD2 for D (6 bases). The germline gives CDR1 SGHVS, CDR2 FNYEAQ. This CDR3 comprises 15 residues. Trimming took off 5 bases at V and 2 bases at J, with 16 bases between the two ends. The CDR3 nucleotides read TGTGCCAGCAGCCCAGGAGGGTGGCCACCCTACGAGCAGTACTTC. It specifies CASSPGGWPPYEQYF.

The chain joins TRBV5-1 to TRBJ2-3; D might be TRBD1 (6 bases). Germline V gene sequence: CDR1 SGHRS, CDR2 YFSETQ. This CDR3 comprises 21 residues. The germline V and J ends were trimmed by 0 bases and 0 bases, with 26 bases remaining between them. The CDR3: CASSLGRKFGDNRFSTDTQYF. DNA for the CDR3: TGCGCCAGCAGCTTGGGGAGGAAATTCGGGGACAACCGGTTCAGCACAGATACGCAGTATTTT.

The count of this clone is one. The J gene is TRBJ1-5, the V gene TRBV19; D ambiguous. From germline, CDR1 is LNHDA and CDR2 SQIVND (reference sequence). V shed 3 bases and J shed 0 bases, with 9 bases lying between them. The CDR3 loop spans 15 amino acids. The CDR3 region has the DNA TGTGCCAGTAGTATCCCAGGATATAGCAATCAGCCCCAGCATTTT. Translating gives CASSIPGYSNQPQHF.

For this clone: The same CDR3 also results from other DNA sequences found in this sample. The V and J genes are TRBV28 and TRBJ1-2, with D possibly TRBD1 on 5 matching bases. The CDR3 totals 14 residues. In germline, CDR1 is MDHEN, CDR2 SYDVKM. V dropped 6 bases and J dropped 1 base, with 12 bases sitting between them. This CDR3 reads CASSFLDSNYGYTF. As DNA, the CDR3 is TGTGCCAGCAGCTTTTTAGACAGTAACTATGGCTACACCTTC.

This clone has only one observation. The chain uses TRBV10-3 and TRBJ1-2; TRBD1 agrees at 8 bases. The CDR3 length is 15 residues. Looked up from germline, CDR1 is ENHRY and CDR2 is SYGVKD. V shed 0 bases, J shed 4 bases, and the junction held 4 bases outside the gene matches. CDR3 residues: CAISESRQGSYGYTF. In DNA form, the CDR3 reads TGTGCCATCAGTGAGTCGCGACAGGGGAGCTATGGCTACACCTTC.

This rearrangement joins TRBV21-1 to TRBJ1-1; the D segment call TRBD1 is taken from the table without a DNA check. TRBV21-1 represents a pseudogene. The CDR3 runs 16 residues. The CDR3 nucleotides read TGTGCCAGCAGCAAAGAAAGACAGCGCTTGGGCACTGAAGCTTTCTTT. Its protein product is CASSKERQRLGTEAFF.

V usage is TRBV5-5 and J usage is TRBJ1-5; D remains ambiguous. V gave up 2 bases and J gave up 0 bases, with 9 bases separating them. Germline V gene data show CDR1 as SGHKS and CDR2 as YYEKEE (reference sequence). The CDR3 length is 15 residues. The CDR3 sequence: CASSFSLFSNQPQHF. DNA of the CDR3: TGTGCCAGCAGCTTTTCCCTCTTTAGCAATCAGCCCCAGCATTTT.

CDR3 residues: CASSAHRGDKDEQYF. In DNA, the CDR3 is TGCGCCAGCAGCGCCCACAGGGGGGACAAGGACGAGCAGTACTTC. This chain links TRBV5-1 with TRBJ2-7; the match to TRBD1 covers 8 bases. With 4 bases clipped from V and 5 bases from J, the junction kept 11 bases outside the gene matches. The CDR3 is 15 residues long. Germline V gene sequence: CDR1 SGHRS, CDR2 YFSETQ.

The V gene is TRBV7-9, the J gene TRBJ2-7; the D is unclear. V was clipped by 3 bases and J by 4 bases, with 25 bases between them. Germline V lookup: CDR1 SEHNR, CDR2 FQNEAQ (reference sequence). There are 18 residues in the CDR3. DNA of the CDR3: TGTGCCAGCAGCTTTCCCCCTCAGGCGTCGTCTGAGTCGTACGAGCAGTACTTC. This codes for CASSFPPQASSESYEQYF.

DNA of the CDR3: TGCGCCAGCAGCTTGGAAACAGGGCGAACCTACGAGCAGTACTTC. Its translation is CASSLETGRTYEQYF. The rearrangement joins TRBV5-1 to TRBJ2-7; tentatively, D is TRBD1 (6 bases). V was clipped by 0 bases and J by 2 bases, with 12 bases between them. The germline V gene encodes CDR1 SGHRS and CDR2 YFSETQ. The CDR3 is 15 residues long.

The chain recombines TRBV15 with TRBJ1-4; D remains ambiguous. Germline V gene sequence: CDR1 LNHNV, CDR2 YYDKDF (reference sequence). There are 17 residues in the CDR3. The V gene lost 0 bases and the J gene lost 7 bases, with 18 bases spanning the gap. CDR3 DNA sequence: TGTGCCACCAGCAGAGAGGACGGATGGACTTTGGGTGAAAAACTGTTTTTT. Protein: CATSREDGWTLGEKLFF.

The chain combines TRBV4-1 with TRBJ2-7; 9 bases fit TRBD1. The V segment lost 6 bases and the J segment 3 bases; nucleotides outside the gene matches: 6. The CDR3 is 14 residues long. From germline, CDR1 is MGHRA and CDR2 YSYEKL. The CDR3 DNA reads TGCGCCAGCAGACCGGGACAGGGCCTCTACGAGCAGTACTTC. Translating gives CASRPGQGLYEQYF.